Presented here are 21 T cell receptor beta chains from one specimen sequenced in a study of blood T cells in healthy people across ages (dated by TCRdb to the mid-2010s). The library was built by means of 5' RACE. The sequencer listed for this sample is Illumina HiSeq 2500. A second 7 to 11 cycle PCR used a sample-barcoded 5' primer and a J-beta primer mix. TCRdb took the public reads, trimmed them with fastp at Q25, ran MiXCR for clone calling and kept in-frame beta chains. One record per CDR3 amino acid sequence lists the most common genes and DNA. This sample holds over a million distinct CDR3 sequences; roughly 43% were observed only once. More than 4% of the sample is held by the ten biggest clonotypes. Source material: blood. The receptors were sampled from a woman between 18 and 29 years old in good health.

This clonotype was observed many times. Here the CDR3 reads CAISDPPEGNQPQHF. CDR3 coding DNA: TGTGCCATCAGTGACCCCCCAGAGGGCAATCAGCCCCAGCATTTT. The rearrangement links TRBV10-3 to TRBJ1-5; D not resolved. V lost 3 bases, J lost 2 bases, and 11 bases lay in between. This CDR3 comprises 15 residues. Germline-derived CDR1 and CDR2 are ENHRY and SYGVKD.

There are many counts of this clonotype. The J gene is TRBJ2-7, the V gene TRBV4-3; 10 positions agree with TRBD1. The CDR3 totals 17 residues. J lost 7 bases, V lost 4 bases, and 16 bases had no gene match. CDR1 and CDR2 from the germline V gene are LGHNA and YSLEER. The DNA of the CDR3 is TGCGCCAGCAGCCCTGATGTTGGGACAGGGGCCCTTACGGAGCAGTACTTC. It yields the protein CASSPDVGTGALTEQYF.

The genes are TRBV27 and TRBJ1-1; the match to TRBD1 covers 7 bases. The germline gives CDR1 MNHEY, CDR2 SMNVEV (reference sequence). V lost 4 bases and J lost 5; bases outside the gene matches: 7. CDR3 length: 14 amino acids. DNA of the CDR3: TGTGCCAGCAGTTCACTAGGGGGCCATACTGAAGCTTTCTTT. Translating it yields CASSSLGGHTEAFF.

The table lists this clonotype with a few counts. The chain couples TRBV20-1 to TRBJ2-1; 13 bases are a match to TRBD2. The J call may be in error: the DNA end matches TRBJ2-7 better. CDR3 size: 19 residues. CDR1 DFQATT and CDR2 SNEGSKA come from the germline V gene (reference sequence). For the CDR3, the DNA is TGCAGTGCAAAGTCCCCGGGACTAGCGGGACCTACCTCCTACAATGAGCAGTACTTC. Residues: CSAKSPGLAGPTSYNEQYF.

The V gene is TRBV20-1, the J gene TRBJ2-1, with TRBD2 matching 14 bases. The V segment lost 6 bases and the J segment 6 bases; nucleotides outside the gene matches: 7. The CDR3 sequence is 15 residues long. The germline CDR1 and CDR2 sequences are DFQATT and SNEGSKA (reference sequence). CDR3 in DNA: TGCAGTGCACGGACCGGGACTAGCGGGAGCAATGAGCAGTTCTTC. Translating gives CSARTGTSGSNEQFF.

This clonotype appeared a few times. J is TRBJ2-7 and V is TRBV7-9; tentative D call: TRBD1 (6 bases). V dropped 7 bases and J dropped 1 base, with 17 bases sitting between them. The CDR3 is 15 residues long. Looked up from germline, CDR1 is SEHNR and CDR2 is FQNEAQ (reference sequence). CDR3: CASISSLTGSYEQYF. CDR3 in DNA: TGTGCCAGCATCAGTTCTTTGACAGGTTCCTACGAGCAGTACTTC.

This clonotype was counted between two and nine times. The V call is TRBV11-2, the J call TRBJ2-4, with D perhaps TRBD1 or TRBD2 (5 bases each). The J call may be in error: the DNA end matches TRBJ2-7 better. The CDR3 spans 14 residues. Germline V lookup: CDR1 SGHAT, CDR2 FQNNGV. This CDR3 reads CASSLVGTSPEQYF. The DNA of the CDR3 is TGTGCCAGCAGCTTAGTGGGGACCTCCCCCGAGCAGTACTTC.

This clonotype showed up just a few times. The J gene is TRBJ2-1, the V gene TRBV24-1, with TRBD2 identical over 10 bases. The CDR3 sequence is 16 residues long. Germline V gene data show CDR1 as KGHDR and CDR2 as SFDVKD. The V gene end was trimmed by 3 bases and the J gene end by 4 bases; junction bases not matched to a gene: 5. CDR3 sequence (DNA): TGTGCCACCAGTGATCCCGGGACTAGCGTGTACAATGAGCAGTTCTTC. This codes for CATSDPGTSVYNEQFF.

The gene calls are TRBV14 and TRBJ2-7; either TRBD1 or TRBD2 may supply D (5 bases each). The CDR3 runs 15 residues. Between the trimmed V and J ends, which lost 4 bases and 3 bases, there was a span of 16 bases. The V gene's germline CDR1 is SGHDN and CDR2 FVKESK. The CDR3 DNA is TGTGCCAGCAGCCGACGGGGCGGACGGAACTACGAGCAGTACTTC. It translates to CASSRRGGRNYEQYF.

This clonotype was observed a few times. The rearrangement joins TRBV4-3 to TRBJ2-3, with 11 bases matching TRBD2. CDR1 LGHNA and CDR2 YSLEER come from the germline V gene. CDR3 size: 18 residues. The J segment lost 2 bases and the V segment lost 3 bases, leaving 10 bases of the junction unmatched. Written as DNA, the CDR3 is TGCGCCAGCAGCCACGCTTCTCTAGCGGGGGGATCCACAGATACGCAGTATTTT. Residues: CASSHASLAGGSTDTQYF.

V is TRBV20-1 and J is TRBJ2-7; the match to TRBD2 covers 7 bases. The germline V gene has CDR1 DFQATT and CDR2 SNEGSKA (reference sequence). The CDR3 covers 14 residues. V lost 3 bases and J lost 4; bases outside the gene matches: 9. CDR3 in DNA: TGCAGTGCTAGCCCCCGCGGGAGCGGTTACGAGCAGTACTTC. It encodes CSASPRGSGYEQYF.

The chain is built from TRBV20-1 and TRBJ1-3, with no clear D. Trimming cost V 5 bases and J 6 bases, with 17 bases left between them. The CDR3 totals 14 residues. Germline CDR1 is DFQATT and CDR2 is SNEGSKA (reference sequence). The chain's CDR3 is CSAEDGSFLNTIYF. The DNA of the CDR3 is TGCAGTGCTGAGGACGGCTCCTTCTTAAACACCATATATTTT.

The chain combines TRBV4-3 with TRBJ2-7; D may be TRBD2 (6 bases). The V end lost 0 bases, the J end lost 4 bases, and 19 bases lay between the germline ends. The CDR3 spans 17 residues. Germline CDR1 is LGHNA and CDR2 is YSLEER. The CDR3 is CASSQDGPSGVQYEQYF. CDR3 bases: TGCGCCAGCAGCCAAGACGGCCCTTCGGGAGTACAGTACGAGCAGTACTTC.

This clonotype was seen a handful of times. The chain links TRBV12-3 or TRBV12-4 to TRBJ2-5; 15 bases are a match to TRBD2. The J segment lost 9 bases and the V segment lost 3 bases, leaving 11 bases of the junction unmatched. This CDR3 spans 17 amino acids. The CDR3 is CASSFWTSGRGNEAQYF. The CDR3 bases are TGTGCCAGCAGTTTTTGGACTAGCGGGAGGGGGAACGAGGCCCAGTACTTC.

The chain uses TRBV9 and TRBJ2-5; D gene ambiguous. This CDR3 region has 16 residues. Trimming left V 0 bases short and J 1 base short, with 13 bases between. Germline values: CDR1 SGDLS, CDR2 YYNGEE. For the CDR3, the DNA is TGTGCCAGCAGCGTAGCCCCTCTAGTTCCCCAAGAGACCCAGTACTTC. Translation: CASSVAPLVPQETQYF.

The chain recombines TRBV6-5 with TRBJ1-5; possible D gene TRBD1, 5 bases. The germline gives CDR1 MNHEY, CDR2 SVGAGI. This CDR3 has 15 residues. Deletions cut 6 bases from V and 0 bases from J, with 12 bases between. As DNA, the CDR3 is TGTGCCAGCAGAAAGGGACGGAATAGCAATCAGCCCCAGCATTTT. Amino acid sequence: CASRKGRNSNQPQHF.

The DNA for the CDR3 is TGCAGTGCGGGGGACTTGGCAGGATACGTGCAGTACTTC. It codes for CSAGDLAGYVQYF. The chain employs TRBV20-1 and TRBJ2-5; D is possibly TRBD2 (6 bases). CDR3 length: 13 amino acids. Germline V gene lookup returns CDR1 DFQATT and CDR2 SNEGSKA (reference sequence). Between the trimmed V and J ends, which lost 6 bases and 11 bases, there was a span of 22 bases.

With regard to this clonotype: The junction and the germline gene differ at one end; a read error may be behind it. The rearrangement joins TRBV20-1 to TRBJ2-1; maybe TRBD2 (6 bases). This CDR3 contains 14 residues. Germline CDR1 DFQATT, CDR2 SNEGSKA (reference sequence). As DNA, the CDR3 is TGCAGTGCAAGAGTGGGGCTAGCGAGGAATGAGCAGTTCTTC. This translates into CSARVGLARNEQFF.

V is TRBV20-1 and J is TRBJ2-1; tentative D call: TRBD2 (6 bases). The germline V gene has CDR1 DFQATT and CDR2 SNEGSKA (reference sequence). The CDR3 loop spans 14 amino acids. Trimming stripped 5 bases from V and 5 bases from J, with 16 bases between. For the CDR3, the DNA is TGCAGTGCTGCCACTAGAACGGGGGACAATGAGCAGTTCTTC. This gives the protein CSAATRTGDNEQFF.

J is TRBJ1-2 and V is TRBV25-1; unclear D gene. The CDR3 has 14 residues. The germline V gene encodes CDR1 MGHDK and CDR2 SYGVNS. Between the trimmed V and J ends, which lost 2 bases and 9 bases, there was a span of 16 bases. CDR3 sequence reads: CASSEGWSRESYTF. The CDR3 bases are TGTGCCAGCAGTGAAGGTTGGAGCCGGGAGAGCTACACCTTC.

This clonotype has just a few counts. This chain uses TRBV4-2 with TRBJ2-7; maybe TRBD1 (6 bases). CDR3 length equals 15 residues. V was shortened by 1 base and J by 1 base, with 11 bases between the two germline ends. Germline CDR1 is LGHNA and CDR2 is YNFKEQ. The DNA of the CDR3 is TGTGCCAGCAGCCAAGTTTTAGGGGGTTCCTACGAGCAGTACTTC. Translation: CASSQVLGGSYEQYF.